The clone carrying this TCR beta chain came up a few times. This same CDR3 is encoded by further DNA sequences in the sample. Assay used: immunoSEQ multiplex PCR; TCRdb lists only in-frame clones, some missing. The data hold more than 85,000 clones, with 72% observed a single time. The sample belongs to a study of blood T cell repertoires in COVID-19. The CDR3 sequence is 15 residues long. The ends lost 0 bases at V and 7 bases at J; junction bases unmatched: 5. Germline CDR1 reads SGDLS; CDR2 reads YYNGEE. J is TRBJ2-1 and V is TRBV9; 9 bases match TRBD1. Sequenced sample: peripheral blood. The TCR sequence derives from a woman aged 60-75 years with acute or convalescent COVID-19. For the CDR3, the DNA is TGTGCCAGCAGCGTAGTGGGGACAGGGCTGAATGAGCAGTTCTTC. It yields the protein CASSVVGTGLNEQFF.